The table lists the clone carrying this TCR beta chain with a few counts. Its antigen is unidentified. This sample was taken from a study of shared clonotypes between healthy human individuals. At the level of the study: Participating donors consisted of two women and a few men aged 18 to 49.

Assay used: immunoSEQ multiplex PCR; TCRdb lists only in-frame clones, some missing. The sample has 85,000 to 100,000 clones, 60% to 75% seen once. The germline CDR1 and CDR2 sequences are SGDLS and YYNGEE. The CDR3 has 17 amino acids. V was clipped by 3 bases and J by 3 bases; unmatched bases: 13. Study-level points and caveats: Relative to memory subsets, naive subsets generally showed larger estimated richness. In several donors, around 5% of naive CD4 clonotypes appeared in common.

The chain combines TRBV9 with TRBJ2-7; 9 bases align to TRBD1. The sequence was obtained from a man aged 25-45 years in good health. The sample taken for sequencing was memory CD8+ T cells sorted from blood. The sample's subset: CD45RO+ cells pooled with CCR7-negative TemRA cells. The CDR3 is CASSGAHPGQGNYEQYF. CDR3 DNA sequence: TGTGCCAGCAGCGGGGCCCACCCGGGACAGGGTAACTACGAGCAGTACTTC.